The clone carrying this TCR beta chain was recorded once. Authors' data handling: Counts of nucleated cells, estimated from reference gene primer amplification, were obtained. The protocol was immunoSEQ multiplex PCR, while the TCRdb copy is restricted to in-frame clones and leaves out a portion. Clone size and the V and J calls come from that table; the DNA yielded D and trimming. The data hold some 250,000 clones, with approximately 87% observed a single time. This sample is part of a study of blood T cell repertoires in COVID-19. In the study overall: T cells, B-cell-depleted T cells, or PBMCs provided the cDNA or gDNA that served as material.

The Seattle site enrolled patients during active infection and followed them longitudinally. CDR3 length equals 15 residues. Trimming removed 4 bases at V and 1 base at J, with 8 bases between. The genes are TRBV23-1 and TRBJ1-6; tentatively, D is TRBD1 (5 bases). TRBV23-1 is labeled an ORF, and its function is uncertain. The sample was peripheral blood. This TCR was recovered from a woman between 25 and 40 years old with COVID-19, enrolled during active disease. The CDR3 sequence is CASSPGGSYNSPLHF. In DNA, the CDR3 is TGCGCCAGCAGTCCGGGGGGGTCCTATAATTCACCCCTCCACTTT.